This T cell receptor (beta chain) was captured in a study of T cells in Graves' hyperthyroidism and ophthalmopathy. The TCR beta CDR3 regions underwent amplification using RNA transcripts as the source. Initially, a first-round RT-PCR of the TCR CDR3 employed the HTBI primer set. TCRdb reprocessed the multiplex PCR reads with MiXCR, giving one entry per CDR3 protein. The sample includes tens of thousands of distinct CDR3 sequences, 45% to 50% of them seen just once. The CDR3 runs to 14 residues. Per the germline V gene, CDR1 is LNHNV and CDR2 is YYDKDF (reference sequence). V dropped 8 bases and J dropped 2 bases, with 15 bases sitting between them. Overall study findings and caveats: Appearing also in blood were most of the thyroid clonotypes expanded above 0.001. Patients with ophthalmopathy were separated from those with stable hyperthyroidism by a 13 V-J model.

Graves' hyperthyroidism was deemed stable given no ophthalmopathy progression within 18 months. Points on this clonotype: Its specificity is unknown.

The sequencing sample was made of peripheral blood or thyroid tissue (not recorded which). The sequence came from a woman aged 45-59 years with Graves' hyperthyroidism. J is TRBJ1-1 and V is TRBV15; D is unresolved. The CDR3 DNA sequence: TGTGCCACCGGTGTGGGCGCCCTAAACACTGAAGCTTTCTTT. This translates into CATGVGALNTEAFF.